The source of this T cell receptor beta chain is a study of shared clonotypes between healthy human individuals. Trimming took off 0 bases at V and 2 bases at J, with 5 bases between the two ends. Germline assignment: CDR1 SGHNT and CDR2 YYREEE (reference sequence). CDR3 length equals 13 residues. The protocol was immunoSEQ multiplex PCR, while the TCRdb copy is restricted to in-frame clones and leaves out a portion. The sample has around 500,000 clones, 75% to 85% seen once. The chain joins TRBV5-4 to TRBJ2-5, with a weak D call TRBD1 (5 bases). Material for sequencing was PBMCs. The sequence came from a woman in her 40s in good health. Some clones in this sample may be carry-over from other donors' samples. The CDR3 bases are TGTGCCAGCAGCTTGGAGGGGCAAGAGACCCAGTACTTC. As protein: CASSLEGQETQYF.